These 30 T cell receptor beta chains were sequenced from one sample in a study of CXCR3-negative and CXCR3-positive naive CD8 T cells. Overall study findings and caveats: Relative to CXCR3-negative naive cells, CXCR3-positive naive cells had more hydrophobic TRB CDR3s.

No antigens are known for them. Researchers prepared the TRB cDNA libraries using 5' RACE with UMI labels. TCRdb reanalyzed the 5' RACE reads, giving one entry per CDR3 protein sequence and no DNA. This repertoire includes tens of thousands of distinct CDR3 sequences. Sequenced input: naive CXCR3+ CD8+ T cells from blood. Subset described: CD45RO-CCR7+CD27+CD95- naive CD8+ T cells expressing CXCR3 (TNR3+). The receptors shown here come from a human donor in good health. Some clones in this sample may be carry-over from other donors' samples.

CDR3 sequence: CASSTDTSEARSNQPQHF. The J gene is TRBJ1-5, the V gene TRBV2; checking the TCRdb D call of TRBD1 is not possible without DNA. This CDR3 comprises 18 residues. Germline assignment: CDR1 SNHLY and CDR2 FYNNEI.

The chain joins TRBV12-3 or TRBV12-4 to TRBJ2-2; as DNA is missing, the TRBD1 call by TCRdb cannot be tested. The CDR3 totals 14 residues. CDR3 in amino acids: CASRTGASTGELFF.

V gene TRBV5-1 combines with J gene TRBJ2-1. This CDR3 is built from 15 residues. In germline, CDR1 is SGHRS, CDR2 YFSETQ. The CDR3 is CASSLLGISYNEQFF.

This chain uses TRBV6-2 or TRBV6-3 with TRBJ2-1. From germline, CDR1 is MNHEY and CDR2 SVGEGT. The CDR3 is 16 residues long. CDR3 amino acids: CASSYSETLTDNEQFF.

The chain recombines TRBV7-9 with TRBJ2-7. The CDR3 has 12 amino acids. Germline values: CDR1 SEHNR, CDR2 FQNEAQ (reference sequence). Here the CDR3 reads CASSLGYYEQYF. Drawing the rest from reference TRBV7-9 and TRBJ2-7, the complete variable domain is DTGVSQNPRHKITKRGQNVTFRCDPISEHNRLYWYRQTLGQGPEFLTYFQNEAQLEKSRLLSDRFSAERPKGSFSTLEIQRTEQGDSAMYLCASSLGYYEQYFGPGTRLTVT.

The rearrangement links TRBV7-2 to TRBJ2-7. CDR1 and CDR2 (germline): SGHTA, FQGNSA. The CDR3 has 11 residues. The CDR3 loop reads CASSGAYEQYF.

This chain connects TRBV6-6 to TRBJ2-4; without DNA, the TCRdb call of TRBD1 cannot be checked. Germline lookup yields CDR1 MNHNY and CDR2 SVGAGI (reference sequence). The CDR3 totals 15 residues. The CDR3 here is CASRPVGTAKNIQYF.

The chain carries TRBV20-1 and TRBJ2-2; there is no DNA to check the TCRdb D call of TRBD1. Germline V CDR1 and CDR2: DFQATT, SNEGSKA (reference sequence). The CDR3 is 17 residues long. The CDR3 loop is CSARALEGGDFTGELFF.

The chain has TRBV6-2 or TRBV6-3 and TRBJ2-1. The germline gives CDR1 MNHEY, CDR2 SVGEGT. This CDR3 spans 11 amino acids. CDR3: CASSYNNEQFF.

V usage is TRBV29-1 and J usage is TRBJ2-2. The CDR3 runs 16 residues. Germline CDR1 is SQVTM and CDR2 is ANQGSEA. The CDR3 sequence: CSVGGFRQPNTGELFF.

The chain couples TRBV29-1 to TRBJ2-7; TCRdb returns TRBD1, unconfirmable since there is no DNA. The CDR3 extends over 15 amino acids. Germline loops: CDR1 SQVTM, CDR2 ANQGSEA. CDR3 amino acids: CSVEGMDREAYEQYF.

The CDR3 sequence is CSAFGDRGFSYEQYF. V is TRBV20-1 and J is TRBJ2-7; the D call from TCRdb, TRBD1, cannot be confirmed without DNA. Germline CDR1 reads DFQATT; CDR2 reads SNEGSKA (reference sequence). CDR3 length: 15 amino acids.

The chain employs TRBV6-5 and TRBJ2-2; the D gene TCRdb calls, TRBD1, cannot be checked with no DNA. There are 16 residues in the CDR3. Germline assignment: CDR1 MNHEY and CDR2 SVGAGI. The CDR3 here is CASSYPGQGETGELFF.

The chain couples TRBV20-1 to TRBJ2-1. Per germline, CDR1 DFQATT and CDR2 SNEGSKA (reference sequence). The CDR3 spans 15 residues. The CDR3 protein is CSARPTMSSYNEQFF.

The chain joins TRBV28 to TRBJ2-5; TCRdb returns TRBD1, unconfirmable since there is no DNA. Germline V CDR1 and CDR2: MDHEN, SYDVKM. The CDR3 spans 17 residues. This CDR3 reads CASSFWGGGQGGETQYF.

The chain has TRBV29-1 and TRBJ1-3. Germline V gives CDR1 SQVTM, CDR2 ANQGSEA. CDR3 length equals 12 residues. This CDR3 reads CSVAGSGNTIYF.

The rearrangement joins TRBV5-1 to TRBJ2-1; TCRdb designates TRBD1, a call that cannot be tested without DNA. CDR1 is SGHRS, CDR2 YFSETQ, per germline. The CDR3 loop spans 14 amino acids. CDR3 sequence reads: CASSLAGGPGEQFF.

The gene calls are TRBV5-1 and TRBJ2-1; the TRBD2 assignment by TCRdb is unverifiable without DNA. The CDR3 length is 13 residues. Looked up from germline, CDR1 is SGHRS and CDR2 is YFSETQ. CDR3 loop: CASRLEVGNEQFF.

The chain couples TRBV12-3 or TRBV12-4 to TRBJ1-5. The CDR3 runs to 14 residues. The CDR3 spells CASSLSPYNQPQHF.

The rearrangement joins TRBV6-5 to TRBJ2-1; TCRdb outputs TRBD1, but without DNA this stays unchecked. Per germline, CDR1 MNHEY and CDR2 SVGAGI. The CDR3 has 17 residues. CDR3: CASLPGGPDVSYNEQFF.

The chain is built from TRBV4-3 and TRBJ1-1; the TCRdb D gene call, TRBD1, has no DNA to confirm it. Germline V gene sequence: CDR1 LGHNA, CDR2 YSLEER. The CDR3 has 15 amino acids. The CDR3 loop reads CASSQNRERNTEAFF.

The gene calls are TRBV15 and TRBJ2-7. This CDR3 spans 14 amino acids. The germline gives CDR1 LNHNV, CDR2 YYDKDF (reference sequence). Here the CDR3 reads CATSSRDRTYEQYF.

The chain couples TRBV6-6 to TRBJ2-3; the D call from TCRdb, TRBD2, cannot be confirmed without DNA. The CDR3 loop spans 14 amino acids. Looked up from germline, CDR1 is MNHNY and CDR2 is SVGAGI (reference sequence). The CDR3: CASYYGGSTDTQYF.

The chain employs TRBV20-1 and TRBJ2-7; checking the TCRdb D call of TRBD1 is not possible without DNA. The CDR3 runs to 15 residues. The germline CDR1 and CDR2 sequences are DFQATT and SNEGSKA (reference sequence). The CDR3: CSASHGQGFINEQYF.

V and J are TRBV4-3 and TRBJ2-7. Germline V CDR1 and CDR2: LGHNA, YSLEER. This CDR3 region has 15 residues. CDR3 sequence: CASSQDPEGPYEQYF.

V gene TRBV29-1 combines with J gene TRBJ2-7; with no DNA, the TCRdb D assignment of TRBD1 cannot be verified. Germline-derived CDR1 and CDR2 are SQVTM and ANQGSEA. This CDR3 is built from 14 residues. The CDR3 loop reads CSVVQQGSSYEQYF.

V usage is TRBV29-1 and J usage is TRBJ2-7; the TCRdb D gene call, TRBD1, has no DNA to confirm it. The germline V gene has CDR1 SQVTM and CDR2 ANQGSEA. The CDR3 contains 13 residues. This chain's CDR3 is CSVVVQGAREQYF.

This chain uses TRBV5-6 with TRBJ2-1; the D call of TRBD1 rests on TCRdb alone, since no DNA is present to check it. Germline-derived CDR1 and CDR2 are SGHDT and YYEEEE. The CDR3 covers 15 residues. CDR3 loop: CASSHGTGNYNEQFF.

The V call is TRBV5-4, the J call TRBJ2-7; TCRdb's assignment of TRBD2 cannot be checked, as there is no DNA. The CDR3 has 12 amino acids. CDR1 is SGHNT and CDR2 is YYREEE in the germline V gene (reference sequence). CDR3 sequence reads: CATTSGSYEQYF.

The V call is TRBV6-5, the J call TRBJ1-1; the TRBD1 assignment by TCRdb is unverifiable without DNA. The CDR3 has 14 residues. The germline V gene encodes CDR1 MNHEY and CDR2 SVGAGI. This CDR3 reads CASSTGTGVSEAFF.